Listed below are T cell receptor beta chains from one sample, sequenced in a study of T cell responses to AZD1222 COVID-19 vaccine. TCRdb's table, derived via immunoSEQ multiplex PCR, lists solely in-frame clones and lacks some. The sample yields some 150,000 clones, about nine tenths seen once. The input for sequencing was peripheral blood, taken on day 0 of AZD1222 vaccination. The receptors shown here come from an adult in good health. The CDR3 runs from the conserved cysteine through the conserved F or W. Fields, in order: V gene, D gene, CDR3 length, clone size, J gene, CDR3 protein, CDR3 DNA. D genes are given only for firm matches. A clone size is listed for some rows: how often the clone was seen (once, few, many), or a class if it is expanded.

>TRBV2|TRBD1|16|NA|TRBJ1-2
CASSDLTGDPNYGYTF
TGTGCCAGCAGTGATTTGACAGGGGACCCTAACTATGGCTACACCTTC
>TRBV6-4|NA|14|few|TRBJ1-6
CASSELGMNSPLHF
TGTGCCAGCAGTGAGCTGGGTATGAATTCACCCCTCCACTTT
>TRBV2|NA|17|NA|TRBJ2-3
CASSEAWGTPTTDTQYF
TGTGCCAGCAGTGAAGCATGGGGGACTCCAACCACAGATACGCAGTATTTT
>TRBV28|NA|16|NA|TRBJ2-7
CATSLLRFGSGHEQYF
TGTGCCACCTCCCTCCTAAGGTTCGGGAGTGGGCACGAGCAGTACTTC
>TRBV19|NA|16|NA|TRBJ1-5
CASSIALGLLNQPQHF
TGTGCCAGTAGTATAGCCCTGGGGTTACTCAATCAGCCCCAGCATTTT
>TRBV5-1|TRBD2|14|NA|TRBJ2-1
CASSAGLAGNEQFF
TGCGCCAGCAGCGCGGGACTAGCGGGTAATGAGCAGTTCTTC
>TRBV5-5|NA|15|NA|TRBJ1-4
CASSLTSATNEKLFF
TGTGCCAGCAGCTTGACCTCCGCAACTAATGAAAAACTGTTTTTT
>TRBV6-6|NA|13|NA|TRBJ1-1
CASTSRVVSEAFF
TGTGCCAGCACCTCACGTGTGGTTTCTGAAGCTTTCTTT
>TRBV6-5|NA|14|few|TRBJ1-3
CASSLGPSGNTIYF
TGTGCCAGCAGTCTAGGACCCTCTGGAAACACCATATATTTT
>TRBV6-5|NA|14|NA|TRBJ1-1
CASIRDGLNTEAFF
TGTGCCAGCATTCGGGACGGATTGAACACTGAAGCTTTCTTT
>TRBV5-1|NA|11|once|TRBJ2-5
CASSSDLFQYF
TGCGCCAGCAGCTCCGATCTTTTCCAGTACTTC
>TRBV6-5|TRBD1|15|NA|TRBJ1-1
CASSRTGTLNTEAFF
TGTGCCAGCAGTAGGACAGGGACGTTGAACACTGAAGCTTTCTTT
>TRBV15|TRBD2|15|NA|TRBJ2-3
CATSRDGTNTDTQYF
TGTGCCACCAGCAGAGACGGGACTAACACAGATACGCAGTATTTT
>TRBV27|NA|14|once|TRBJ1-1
CASSFSGGVAEAFF
TGTGCCAGCAGTTTTTCCGGGGGCGTCGCTGAAGCTTTCTTT
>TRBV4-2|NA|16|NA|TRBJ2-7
CASSPSPDAGPYEQYF
TGTGCCAGCAGCCCCTCGCCCGACGCAGGCCCCTACGAGCAGTACTTC
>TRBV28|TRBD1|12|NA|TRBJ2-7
CASSSDRNEQYF
TGTGCCAGCAGTTCGGACAGGAACGAGCAGTACTTC
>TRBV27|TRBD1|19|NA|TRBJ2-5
CATRYRGTGSRWDQETQYF
TGTGCCACCAGATATCGCGGGACAGGGAGTCGGTGGGACCAAGAGACCCAGTACTTC
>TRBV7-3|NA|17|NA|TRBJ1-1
CASSLGGSRDANTEAFF
TGTGCCAGCAGCTTAGGGGGGTCAAGAGACGCGAACACTGAAGCTTTCTTT
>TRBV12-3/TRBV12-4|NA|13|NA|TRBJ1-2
CASSLGPSYGYTF
TGTGCCAGCAGTTTAGGGCCCAGCTATGGCTACACCTTC
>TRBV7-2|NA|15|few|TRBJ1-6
CASRNRGGRNSPLHF
TGTGCCAGCAGGAATCGGGGGGGGCGTAATTCACCCCTCCACTTT
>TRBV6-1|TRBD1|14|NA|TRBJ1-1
CASSEDYRGTEAFF
TGTGCCAGCAGTGAAGACTACAGGGGCACTGAAGCTTTCTTT
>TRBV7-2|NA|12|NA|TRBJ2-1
CASSLAIYEQFF
TGTGCCAGCAGCTTAGCTATTTATGAGCAGTTCTTC
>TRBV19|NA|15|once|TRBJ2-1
CASSIDNSVYNEQFF
TGTGCCAGTAGTATAGATAACAGCGTGTACAATGAGCAGTTCTTC
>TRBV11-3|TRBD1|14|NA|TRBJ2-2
CAIRDRDDFGELFF
TGTGCCATCAGGGACAGGGACGATTTCGGGGAGCTGTTTTTT
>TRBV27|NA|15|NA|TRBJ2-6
CASSSQLSGANVLTF
TGTGCCAGCAGTTCCCAACTCTCTGGGGCCAACGTCCTGACTTTC
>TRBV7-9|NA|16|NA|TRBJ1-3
CASNSRRGESGNTIYF
TGTGCCAGCAACTCTAGGCGGGGAGAAAGCGGAAACACCATATATTTT
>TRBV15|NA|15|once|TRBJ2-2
CATGRSGSISGELFF
TGTGCCACCGGGAGAAGCGGGTCCATCTCCGGGGAGCTGTTTTTT
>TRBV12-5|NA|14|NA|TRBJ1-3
CASGPRSSGNTIYF
TGTGCTAGTGGTCCACGCAGCTCTGGAAACACCATATATTTT
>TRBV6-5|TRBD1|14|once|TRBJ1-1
CASRLDRGPTEAFF
TGTGCCAGCAGACTGGACAGGGGCCCCACTGAAGCTTTCTTT
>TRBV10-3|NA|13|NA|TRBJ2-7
CAIRNPNAYEQYF
TGTGCCATCAGGAACCCTAATGCCTACGAGCAGTACTTC
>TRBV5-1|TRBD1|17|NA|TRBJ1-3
CASSLMGQGTSGNTIYF
TGCGCCAGCAGCTTGATGGGACAGGGGACCTCTGGAAACACCATATATTTT
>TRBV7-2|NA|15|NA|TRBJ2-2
CASSLALGPTGELFF
TGTGCCAGCAGCTTAGCACTAGGGCCCACCGGGGAGCTGTTTTTT
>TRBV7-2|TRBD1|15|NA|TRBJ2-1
CASRRDRAGYNEQFF
TGTGCCAGCAGAAGAGACAGGGCGGGCTACAATGAGCAGTTCTTC
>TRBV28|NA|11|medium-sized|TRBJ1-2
CASSFFGGYTF
TGTGCCAGCAGTTTTTTTGGCGGCTACACCTTC
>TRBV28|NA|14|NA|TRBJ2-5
CASSSPLYQETQYF
TGTGCCAGCAGTTCCCCCCTCTACCAAGAGACCCAGTACTTC
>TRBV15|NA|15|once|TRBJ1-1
CATSREAGAGTEAFF
TGTGCCACCAGCAGAGAGGCCGGGGCTGGTACTGAAGCTTTCTTT
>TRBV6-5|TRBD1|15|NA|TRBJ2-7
CASSYSGQEGHEQYF
TGTGCCAGCAGTTACTCGGGACAGGAGGGCCACGAGCAGTACTTC
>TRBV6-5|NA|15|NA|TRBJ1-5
CASRTLRGGGQPQHF
TGTGCCAGCAGGACCCTTAGGGGCGGCGGTCAGCCCCAGCATTTT
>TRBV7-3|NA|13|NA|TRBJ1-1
CASSRGMNTEAFF
TGTGCCAGCAGCCGTGGTATGAACACTGAAGCTTTCTTT
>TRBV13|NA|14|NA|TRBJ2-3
CASSFRAVTDTQYF
TGTGCCAGCAGCTTTAGAGCGGTCACAGATACGCAGTATTTT